These T cell receptor beta chains were read from a single sample in a study of blood T cell repertoires in COVID-19. Measured with immunoSEQ multiplex PCR; TCRdb has only the in-frame clones, and not every one. The table has a few hundred thousand clones, approximately 90% seen once; the top ten hold roughly 12%. The sample consisted of peripheral blood. The receptors stem from a woman between 45 and 65 years old with COVID-19, enrolled during active disease. CDR3s leave out the opening cysteine and the closing phenylalanine or tryptophan.

cdr3_aa	v_call	j_call
ASSLIQGLGNEQF	TRBV7-6	TRBJ2-1
ASTRVEEKLF	TRBV2	TRBJ1-4
ASSGTGAQY	TRBV2	TRBJ2-7
ASSLLNGDTQY	TRBV7-9	TRBJ2-3
ATSDPGLAGGGNEQF	TRBV24-1	TRBJ2-1
SVSGGRRDTEAF	TRBV29-1	TRBJ1-1
AWSVQETQY	TRBV30	TRBJ2-5
ASRQGATEQY	TRBV5-1	TRBJ2-7
ASSPSGTFRSNQPQH	TRBV7-9	TRBJ1-5
ASSHNGGWSEQY	TRBV18	TRBJ2-7
ASSQAGALTDTQY	TRBV6-1	TRBJ2-3
ASRIRTGSYGYT	TRBV2	TRBJ1-2
ASSVHGLEKLF	TRBV12-3/TRBV12-4	TRBJ1-4
ASNPGQGTFSGTEAF	TRBV27	TRBJ1-1
ASSEALPQY	TRBV6-1	TRBJ2-5
ASSLMGSGAVEQY	TRBV7-3	TRBJ2-7
ASSFLAGRRDTQY	TRBV7-3	TRBJ2-3
ASSLSSRGVMNTEAF	TRBV7-2	TRBJ1-1
ASSSSRQGIQPQH	TRBV19	TRBJ1-5
ATSRDGELAF	TRBV15	TRBJ1-1
ASSLDREPTYEQY	TRBV6-5	TRBJ2-7
ASSVSESSGELF	TRBV9	TRBJ2-2
ASSTSGGLRYNEQF	TRBV19	TRBJ2-1
ASTPTGVARRNIQY	TRBV28	TRBJ2-4
ASSQEQARDEQY	TRBV4-2	TRBJ2-7
ASSLSVLYSGANVLT	TRBV9	TRBJ2-6
ASSRQGAEKLF	TRBV5-1	TRBJ1-4
AISDGQGRGDGYT	TRBV10-3	TRBJ1-2
ASGQRTDTQY	TRBV6-5	TRBJ2-3
ASSQDQDSGGPDYEQY	TRBV3-1/TRBV3-2	TRBJ2-7
ASSDGFTGGLAYEQY	TRBV10-2	TRBJ2-7
ASSDGQGTNGYT	TRBV5-4	TRBJ1-2
ASSSSGNLIQETQY	TRBV5-6	TRBJ2-5
ASSFILGGYGYT	TRBV6-6	TRBJ1-2
ASSQLTRGSYEQY	TRBV14	TRBJ2-7
ASSPQSSYEQY	TRBV5-1	TRBJ2-7
ASSEQDEQF	TRBV6-1	TRBJ2-1
ATRSGGVGQETQY	TRBV24-1	TRBJ2-5
ASSHSTAGNGYT	TRBV3-1/TRBV3-2	TRBJ1-2
ASSLEGRGREKLF	TRBV7-9	TRBJ1-4
ASSPGTGGYNEQF	TRBV13	TRBJ2-1
ASSQGRDGYT	TRBV3-1/TRBV3-2	TRBJ1-2
ASSLAGNTEAF	TRBV5-1	TRBJ1-1
ASSPRQGTNTGELF	TRBV5-1	TRBJ2-2